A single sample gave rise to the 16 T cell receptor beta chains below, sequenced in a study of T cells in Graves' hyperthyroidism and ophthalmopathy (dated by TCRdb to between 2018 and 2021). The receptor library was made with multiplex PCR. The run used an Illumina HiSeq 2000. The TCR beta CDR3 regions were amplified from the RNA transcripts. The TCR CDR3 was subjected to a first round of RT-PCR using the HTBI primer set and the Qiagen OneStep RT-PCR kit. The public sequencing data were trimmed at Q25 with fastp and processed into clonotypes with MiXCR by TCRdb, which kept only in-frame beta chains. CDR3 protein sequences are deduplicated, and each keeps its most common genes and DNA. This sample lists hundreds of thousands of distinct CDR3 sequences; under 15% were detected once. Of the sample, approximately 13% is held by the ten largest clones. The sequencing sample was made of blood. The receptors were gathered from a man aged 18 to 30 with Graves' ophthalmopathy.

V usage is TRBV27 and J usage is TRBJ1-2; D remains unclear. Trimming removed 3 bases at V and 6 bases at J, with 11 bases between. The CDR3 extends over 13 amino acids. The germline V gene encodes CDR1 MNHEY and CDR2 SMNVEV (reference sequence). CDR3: CASSFEISDGYTF. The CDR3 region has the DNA TGTGCCAGCAGTTTTGAGATTTCGGATGGCTACACCTTC.

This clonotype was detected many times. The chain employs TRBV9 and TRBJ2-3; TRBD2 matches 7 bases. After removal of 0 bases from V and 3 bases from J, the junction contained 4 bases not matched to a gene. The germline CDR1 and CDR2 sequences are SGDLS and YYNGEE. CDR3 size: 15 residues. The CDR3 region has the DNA TGTGCCAGCAGCGTAGACCCAGCGGGAACAGATACGCAGTATTTT. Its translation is CASSVDPAGTDTQYF.

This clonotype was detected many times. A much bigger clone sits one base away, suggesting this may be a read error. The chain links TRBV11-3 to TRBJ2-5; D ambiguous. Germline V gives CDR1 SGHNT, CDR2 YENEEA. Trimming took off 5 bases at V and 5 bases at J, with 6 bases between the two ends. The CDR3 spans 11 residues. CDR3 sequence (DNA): TGTGCCAGCAGCATAGGGGAGACCCAGTACTTC. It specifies CASSIGETQYF.

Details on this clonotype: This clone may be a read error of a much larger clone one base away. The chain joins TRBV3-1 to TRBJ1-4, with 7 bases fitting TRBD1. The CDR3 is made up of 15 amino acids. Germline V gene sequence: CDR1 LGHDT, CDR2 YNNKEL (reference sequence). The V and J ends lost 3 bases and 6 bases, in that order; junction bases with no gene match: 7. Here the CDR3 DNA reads TGTGCCAGCAGCCACGCCGGGACAGCCGATGAAAAACTGTTTTTT. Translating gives CASSHAGTADEKLFF.

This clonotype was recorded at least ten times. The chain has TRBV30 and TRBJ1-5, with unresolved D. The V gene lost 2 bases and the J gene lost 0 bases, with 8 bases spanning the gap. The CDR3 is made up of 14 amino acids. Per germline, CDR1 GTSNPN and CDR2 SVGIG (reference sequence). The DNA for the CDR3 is TGTGCCTGGAGTTCGCTAGATAGCAATCAGCCCCAGCATTTT. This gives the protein CAWSSLDSNQPQHF.

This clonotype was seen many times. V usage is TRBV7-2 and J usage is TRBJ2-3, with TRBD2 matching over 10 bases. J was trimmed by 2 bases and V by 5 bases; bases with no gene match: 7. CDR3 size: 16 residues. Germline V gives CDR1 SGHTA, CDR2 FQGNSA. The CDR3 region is CASSPPGLAVTDTQYF. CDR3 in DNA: TGTGCCAGCAGCCCCCCCGGACTAGCGGTCACAGATACGCAGTATTTT.

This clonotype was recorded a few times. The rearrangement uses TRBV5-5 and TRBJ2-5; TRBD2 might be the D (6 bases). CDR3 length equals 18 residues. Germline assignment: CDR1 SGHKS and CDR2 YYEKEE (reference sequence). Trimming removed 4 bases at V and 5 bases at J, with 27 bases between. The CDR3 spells CASSLRWRGPGSGETQYF. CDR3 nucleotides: TGTGCCAGCAGCCTCAGATGGCGGGGCCCGGGGTCGGGGGAGACCCAGTACTTC.

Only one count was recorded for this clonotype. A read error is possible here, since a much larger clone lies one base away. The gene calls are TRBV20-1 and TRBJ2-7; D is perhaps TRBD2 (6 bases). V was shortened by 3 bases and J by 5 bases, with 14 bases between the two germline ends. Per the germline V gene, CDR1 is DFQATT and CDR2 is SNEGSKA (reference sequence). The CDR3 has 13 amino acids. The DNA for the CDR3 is TGCAGTGCTAGGGCGGGACTCTCAGACGAGCAGTACTTC. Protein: CSARAGLSDEQYF.

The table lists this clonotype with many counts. In DNA form, the CDR3 reads TGCGCCAGCAGCCAAGATCCCGGGGGGGTTTCACCCCTCCACTTT. Encoded protein: CASSQDPGGVSPLHF. This chain links TRBV4-1 with TRBJ1-6; D perhaps matches TRBD1 (5 bases). Germline CDR1 and CDR2: MGHRA and YSYEKL. V was shortened by 0 bases and J by 9 bases, with 12 bases between the two germline ends. The CDR3 covers 15 residues.

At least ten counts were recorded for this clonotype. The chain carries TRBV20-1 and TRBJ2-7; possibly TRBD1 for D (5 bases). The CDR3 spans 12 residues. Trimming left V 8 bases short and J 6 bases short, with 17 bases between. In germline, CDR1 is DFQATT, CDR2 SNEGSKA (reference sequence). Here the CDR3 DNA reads TGCAGTTCACCTTCGGACAACCTCGAGCAGTACTTC. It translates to CSSPSDNLEQYF.

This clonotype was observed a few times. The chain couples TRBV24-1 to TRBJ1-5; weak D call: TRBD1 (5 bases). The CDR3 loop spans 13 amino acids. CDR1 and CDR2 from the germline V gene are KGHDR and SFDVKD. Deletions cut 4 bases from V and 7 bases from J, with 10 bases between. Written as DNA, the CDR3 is TGTGCCACCAGTGAGAGGGGTATCCAGCCCCAGCATTTT. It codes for CATSERGIQPQHF.

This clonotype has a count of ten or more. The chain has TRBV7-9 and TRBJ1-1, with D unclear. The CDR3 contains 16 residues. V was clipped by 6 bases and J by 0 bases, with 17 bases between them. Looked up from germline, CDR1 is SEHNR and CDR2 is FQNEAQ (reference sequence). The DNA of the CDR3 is TGTGCCAGCAGTCTGAGAGGGCAGCTAATGAACACTGAAGCTTTCTTT. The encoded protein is CASSLRGQLMNTEAFF.

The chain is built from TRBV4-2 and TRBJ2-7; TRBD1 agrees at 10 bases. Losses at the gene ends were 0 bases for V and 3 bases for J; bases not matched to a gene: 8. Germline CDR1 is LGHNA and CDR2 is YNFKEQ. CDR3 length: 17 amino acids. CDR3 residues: CASSQETWDRGIYEQYF. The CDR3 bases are TGTGCCAGCAGCCAAGAAACCTGGGACAGGGGAATCTACGAGCAGTACTTC.

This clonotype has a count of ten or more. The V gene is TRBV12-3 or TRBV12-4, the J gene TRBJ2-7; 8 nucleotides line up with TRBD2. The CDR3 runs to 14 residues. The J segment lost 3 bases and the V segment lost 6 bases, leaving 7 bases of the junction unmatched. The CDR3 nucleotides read TGTGCCAGCAGACCCTCTAGCGGGCGCTACGAGCAGTACTTC. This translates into CASRPSSGRYEQYF.

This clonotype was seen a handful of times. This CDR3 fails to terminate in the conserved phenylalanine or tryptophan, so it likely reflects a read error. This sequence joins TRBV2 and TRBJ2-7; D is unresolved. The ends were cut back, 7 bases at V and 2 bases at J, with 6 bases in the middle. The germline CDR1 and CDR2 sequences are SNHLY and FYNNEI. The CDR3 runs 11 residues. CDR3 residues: CASNPTYEQYL. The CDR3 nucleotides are TGTGCCAGCAACCCTACCTACGAGCAGTACCTC.

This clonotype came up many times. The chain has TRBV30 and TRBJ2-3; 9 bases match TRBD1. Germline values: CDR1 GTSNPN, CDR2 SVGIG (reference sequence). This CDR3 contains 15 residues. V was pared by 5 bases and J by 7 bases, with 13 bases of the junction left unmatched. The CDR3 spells CAWRPPGQGFHTQYF. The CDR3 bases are TGTGCCTGGCGCCCCCCGGGACAGGGATTCCATACGCAGTATTTT.